The 6 T cell receptor beta chains below were found in one sample sequenced in a study of blood T cell repertoires in COVID-19 (dated by TCRdb to the early 2020s). Libraries were prepared through the immunoSEQ multiplex PCR assay. As stored in TCRdb, this immuneACCESS dataset retains in-frame rearrangements with V and J assigned. A fraction of the clones does not appear; measured against another copy, unresolved V genes explain less than half of the discrepancy, and the remainder lacks a known reason. The sample table records roughly 29,000 clones; around 85% of these occur just once. The biggest ten clones account for around 30% of the sample. Sequenced material: peripheral blood. These TCRs come from a woman over 75 with COVID-19, enrolled during active disease.

The J gene is TRBJ1-1, the V gene TRBV5-6; a weak D match, TRBD1 (5 bases). Trimming took off 0 bases at V and 0 bases at J, with 9 bases between the two ends. Germline V CDR1 and CDR2: SGHDT, YYEEEE. The CDR3 runs to 15 residues. CDR3 residues: CASSLEGRMNTEAFF. The CDR3 DNA is TGTGCCAGCAGCTTGGAGGGGCGGATGAACACTGAAGCTTTCTTT.

The chain employs TRBV6-5 and TRBJ1-2; TRBD1 matches 9 bases. The junction had 6 bases not matched to a gene; V was cut back by 5 bases and J by 5 bases. Germline loops: CDR1 MNHEY, CDR2 SVGAGI. This CDR3 region has 14 residues. The CDR3 DNA sequence: TGTGCCAGCAGTCGGGACAGGGTTGGGTATGGCTACACCTTC. Translation: CASSRDRVGYGYTF.

The V and J genes are TRBV5-4 and TRBJ2-5, with 11 bases aligning to TRBD1. Germline loops: CDR1 SGHNT, CDR2 YYREEE (reference sequence). V shed 4 bases, J shed 5 bases, and the junction held 7 bases outside the gene matches. The CDR3 totals 15 residues. This CDR3 is CASSTGQGAGETQYF. The DNA for the CDR3 is TGTGCCAGCAGCACCGGACAGGGGGCGGGTGAGACCCAGTACTTC. The full variable domain, its missing parts supplied by reference TRBV5-4 and TRBJ2-5, is ETGVTQSPTHLIKTRGQQVTLRCSSQSGHNTVSWYQQALGQGPQFIFQYYREEENGRGNFPPRFSGLQFPNYSSELNVNALELDDSALYLCASSTGQGAGETQYFGPGTRLLVL.

V is TRBV10-3 and J is TRBJ2-4; 12 bases match TRBD1. J was trimmed by 1 base and V by 2 bases; bases with no gene match: 12. The CDR3 is made up of 20 amino acids. CDR1 is ENHRY and CDR2 is SYGVKD in the germline V gene. In DNA form, the CDR3 reads TGTGCCATCAGTGAGAACACCGGGACAGGGGGCTTAGGGGCCAAAAACATTCAGTACTTC. Translating it yields CAISENTGTGGLGAKNIQYF.

This sequence joins TRBV11-2 and TRBJ2-7; D call uncertain. V was trimmed by 2 bases and J by 1 base, leaving 12 bases between them. Germline V gene lookup returns CDR1 SGHAT and CDR2 FQNNGV. CDR3 size: 15 residues. The CDR3 reads CASSLIEKSSYEQYF. The CDR3 coding sequence is TGTGCCAGCAGCTTAATTGAGAAGTCTTCCTACGAGCAGTACTTC. Variable domain in full (rest from reference TRBV11-2 and TRBJ2-7): EAGVAQSPRYKIIEKRQSVAFWCNPISGHATLYWYQQILGQGPKLLIQFQNNGVVDDSQLPKDRFSAERLKGVDSTLKIQPAKLEDSAVYLCASSLIEKSSYEQYFGPGTRLTVT.

The chain uses TRBV30 and TRBJ1-2, with D unresolved. CDR1 is GTSNPN, CDR2 SVGIG, per germline (reference sequence). This CDR3 spans 11 amino acids. Trimming removed 4 bases from V and 5 bases from J, with 8 bases in between. The CDR3, as DNA: TGTGCCTGGACCCCGGGTTATGGCTACACCTTC. Protein: CAWTPGYGYTF.